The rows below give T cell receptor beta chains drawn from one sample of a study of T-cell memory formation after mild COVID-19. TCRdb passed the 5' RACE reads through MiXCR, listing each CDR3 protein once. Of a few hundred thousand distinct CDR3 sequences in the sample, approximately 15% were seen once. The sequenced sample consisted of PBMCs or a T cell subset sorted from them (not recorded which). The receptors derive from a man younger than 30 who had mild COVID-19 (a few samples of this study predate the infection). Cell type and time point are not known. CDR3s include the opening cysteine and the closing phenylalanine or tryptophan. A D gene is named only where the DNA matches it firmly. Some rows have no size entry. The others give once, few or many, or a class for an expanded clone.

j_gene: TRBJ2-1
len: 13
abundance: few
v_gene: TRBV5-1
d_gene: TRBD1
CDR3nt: TGCGCCAGCGGAAACCAGGGGGCTGATGAGCAGTTCTTC
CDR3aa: CASGNQGADEQFF

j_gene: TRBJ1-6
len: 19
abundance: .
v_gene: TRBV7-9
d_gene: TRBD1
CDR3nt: TGTGCCAGCAGCTCGACCGGGACAGGGAGAAGCTCCTATAATTCACCCCTCCACTTT
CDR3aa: CASSSTGTGRSSYNSPLHF

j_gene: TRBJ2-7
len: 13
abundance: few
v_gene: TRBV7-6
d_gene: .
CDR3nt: TGTGCCACCTCCCCGGTACAGACCTACGAGCAGTACTTC
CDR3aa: CATSPVQTYEQYF

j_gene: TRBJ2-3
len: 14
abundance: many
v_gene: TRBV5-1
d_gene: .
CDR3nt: TGCGCCAGCAGCTCTACAGGAGTCACAGATACGCAGTATTTT
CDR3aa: CASSSTGVTDTQYF

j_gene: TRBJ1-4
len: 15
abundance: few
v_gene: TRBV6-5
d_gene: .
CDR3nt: TGTGCCAGCCAATCTGTGACAGACGGAAATGAAAAACTGTTTTTT
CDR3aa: CASQSVTDGNEKLFF

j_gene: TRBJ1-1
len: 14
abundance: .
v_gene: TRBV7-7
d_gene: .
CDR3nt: TGTGCTAGCAGCCCCGGGGCCCTGAACACTGAAGCTTTCTTT
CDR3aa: CASSPGALNTEAFF

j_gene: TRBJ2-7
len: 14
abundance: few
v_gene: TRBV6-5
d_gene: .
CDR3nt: TGTGCCAGCAGTTACAGCGGCAGTGGCGACGAGCAGTACTTC
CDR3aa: CASSYSGSGDEQYF

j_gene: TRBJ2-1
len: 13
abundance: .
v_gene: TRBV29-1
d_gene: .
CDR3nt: TGCAGCGTTGAAAGAGACAACTACAATGAGCAGTTCTTC
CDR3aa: CSVERDNYNEQFF

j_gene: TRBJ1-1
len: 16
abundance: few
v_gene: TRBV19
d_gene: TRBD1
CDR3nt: TGTGCCAGTAGGGCAGGGGGCGCATCCTGGAACACTGAAGCTTTCTTT
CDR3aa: CASRAGGASWNTEAFF

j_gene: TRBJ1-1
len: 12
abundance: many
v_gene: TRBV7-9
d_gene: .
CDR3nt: TGTGCCAGCACTCCTGGGAGGGAGGGAGCTTTCTTT
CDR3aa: CASTPGREGAFF

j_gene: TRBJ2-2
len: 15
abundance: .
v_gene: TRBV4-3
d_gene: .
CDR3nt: TGCGCCAGCAGCCAATCGGGTGGGGACACCGGGGAGCTGTTTTTT
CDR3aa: CASSQSGGDTGELFF

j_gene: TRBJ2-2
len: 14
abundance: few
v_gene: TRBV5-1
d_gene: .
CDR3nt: TGCGCCAGCAGCCCCCGGGGCAAAACCGGGGAGCTGTTTTTT
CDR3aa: CASSPRGKTGELFF

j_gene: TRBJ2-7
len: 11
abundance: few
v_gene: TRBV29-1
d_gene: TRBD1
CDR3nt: TGCAGCGTTGGGACAGGGAGCGAGCAGTACTTC
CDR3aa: CSVGTGSEQYF

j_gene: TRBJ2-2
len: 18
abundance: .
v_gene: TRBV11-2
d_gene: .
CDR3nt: TGTGCCAGCAGCCTGTCTGAGGGTGTCAAACATAACACCGGGGAGCTGTTTTTT
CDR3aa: CASSLSEGVKHNTGELFF

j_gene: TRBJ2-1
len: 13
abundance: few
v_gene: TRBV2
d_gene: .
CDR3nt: TGTGCCAGCCAGGGAACGTCCTACAATGAGCAGTTCTTC
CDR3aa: CASQGTSYNEQFF

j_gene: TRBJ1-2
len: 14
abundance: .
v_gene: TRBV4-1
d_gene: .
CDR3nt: TGCGCCAGCAGCCAAACAGGGACCTTCTATGGCTACACCTTC
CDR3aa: CASSQTGTFYGYTF

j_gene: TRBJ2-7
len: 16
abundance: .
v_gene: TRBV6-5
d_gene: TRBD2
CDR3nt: TGTGCCAGCACCGGCGTTGTCGCCCAGCGGGGGCTCGAGCAGTACTTC
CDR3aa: CASTGVVAQRGLEQYF

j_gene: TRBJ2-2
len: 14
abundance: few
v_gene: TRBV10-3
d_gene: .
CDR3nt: TGTGCCATCAGTGAGGGACAGAACACCGGGGAGCTGTTTTTT
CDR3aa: CAISEGQNTGELFF

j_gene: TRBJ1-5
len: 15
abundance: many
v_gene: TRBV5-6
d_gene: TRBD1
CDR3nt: TGTGCCAGCAGCATGGGACAGATTAGCAATCAGCCCCAGCATTTT
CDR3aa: CASSMGQISNQPQHF

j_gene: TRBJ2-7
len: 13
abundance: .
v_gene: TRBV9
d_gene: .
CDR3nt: TGTGCCAGCAGCAAAAACCCTCCCGGGGAGCAGTACTTC
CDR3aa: CASSKNPPGEQYF

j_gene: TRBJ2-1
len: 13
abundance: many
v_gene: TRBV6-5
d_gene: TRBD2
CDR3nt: TGTGCCAGCAACCCTAGCGGGTACAATGAGCAGTTCTTC
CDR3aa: CASNPSGYNEQFF

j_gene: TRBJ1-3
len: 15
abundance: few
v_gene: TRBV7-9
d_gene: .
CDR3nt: TGTGCCAGCAGCTTATGGGGCCGCTCTGGAAACACCATATATTTT
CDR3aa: CASSLWGRSGNTIYF

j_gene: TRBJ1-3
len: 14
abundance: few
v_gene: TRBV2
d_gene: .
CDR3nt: TGTGCCAGCAGTGGGTCAAACAATGGAAACACCATATATTTT
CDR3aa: CASSGSNNGNTIYF

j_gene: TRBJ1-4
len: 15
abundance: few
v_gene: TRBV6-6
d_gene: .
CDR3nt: TGTGCCAGCAGTTACTCGGCAGGGGCCTATGAAAAACTGTTTTTT
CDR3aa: CASSYSAGAYEKLFF

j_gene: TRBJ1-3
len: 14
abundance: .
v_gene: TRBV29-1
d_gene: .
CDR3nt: TGCAGCGTTGTAACCCGGGGCTCTGGAAACACCATATATTTT
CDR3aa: CSVVTRGSGNTIYF

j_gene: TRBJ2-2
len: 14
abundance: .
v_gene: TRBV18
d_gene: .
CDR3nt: TGTGCCAGCTCACCATCAGGGAACACCGGGGAGCTGTTTTTT
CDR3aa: CASSPSGNTGELFF

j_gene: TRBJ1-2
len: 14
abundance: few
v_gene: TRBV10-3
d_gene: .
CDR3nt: TGTGCCATCACCCCCCTGGCAGGGAACTATGGCTACACCTTC
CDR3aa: CAITPLAGNYGYTF

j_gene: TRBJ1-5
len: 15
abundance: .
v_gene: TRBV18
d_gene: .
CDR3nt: TGTGCCAGCTCGCCGGGGGGCCTGGGCAATCAGCCCCAGCATTTT
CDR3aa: CASSPGGLGNQPQHF

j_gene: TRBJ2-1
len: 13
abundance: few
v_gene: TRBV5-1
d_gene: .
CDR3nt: TGCGCCAGCAGCTTGGTAGGAGGCCATGAGCAGTTCTTC
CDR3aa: CASSLVGGHEQFF

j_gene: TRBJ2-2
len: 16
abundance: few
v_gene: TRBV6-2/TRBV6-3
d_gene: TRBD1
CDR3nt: TGTGCCAGCAGTTACCCAGGGACAGGGTATCCCGGGGAGCTGTTTTTT
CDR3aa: CASSYPGTGYPGELFF

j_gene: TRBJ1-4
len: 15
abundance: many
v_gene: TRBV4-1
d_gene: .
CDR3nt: TGCGCCAGCAGCCAAGGTGCAGGGGTTACGGGAAAACTGTTTTTT
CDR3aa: CASSQGAGVTGKLFF

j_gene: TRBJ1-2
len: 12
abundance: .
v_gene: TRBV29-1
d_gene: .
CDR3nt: TGCAGCGCCGAAGGGGGGGCGCGGGGCTACACCTTC
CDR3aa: CSAEGGARGYTF

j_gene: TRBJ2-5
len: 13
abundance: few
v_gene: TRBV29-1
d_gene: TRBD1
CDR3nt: TGCAGCGTTGATACAGGGGGCTACGAGACCCAGTACTTC
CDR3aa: CSVDTGGYETQYF

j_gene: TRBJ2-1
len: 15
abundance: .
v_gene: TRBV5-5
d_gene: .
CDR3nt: TGTGCCAGCAGGACGACGATAGGAACCTACAATGAGCAGTTCTTC
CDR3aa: CASRTTIGTYNEQFF

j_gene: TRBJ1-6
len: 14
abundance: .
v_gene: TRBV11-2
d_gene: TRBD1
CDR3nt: TGTGCCAGCAGGCTCACAGGGGCCAATTCACCCCTCCACTTT
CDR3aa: CASRLTGANSPLHF

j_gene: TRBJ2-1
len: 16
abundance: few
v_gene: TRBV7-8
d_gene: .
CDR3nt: TGTGCCAGCAGCTCCCCTTTGGGGGTCTTTGGCAATGAGCAGTTCTTC
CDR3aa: CASSSPLGVFGNEQFF

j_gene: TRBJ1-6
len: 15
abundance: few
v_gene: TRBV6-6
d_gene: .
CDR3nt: TGTGCCAGCAGTTCTACGGTCGGGAGTAATTCACCCCTCCACTTT
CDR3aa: CASSSTVGSNSPLHF

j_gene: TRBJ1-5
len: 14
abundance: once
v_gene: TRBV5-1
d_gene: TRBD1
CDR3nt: TGCGCCAGCAGCTCCGGGACAGGGGCTCAGCCCCAGCATTTT
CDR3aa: CASSSGTGAQPQHF

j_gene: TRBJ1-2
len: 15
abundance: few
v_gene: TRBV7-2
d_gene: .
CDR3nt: TGTGCCAGCAGCTTAGTGGTGGGGGCTAACTATGGCTACACCTTC
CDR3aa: CASSLVVGANYGYTF

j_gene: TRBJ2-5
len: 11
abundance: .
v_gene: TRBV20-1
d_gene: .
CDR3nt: TGCAGTGCTGAACAGACTAGTCGCTTGTACTTC
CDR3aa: CSAEQTSRLYF